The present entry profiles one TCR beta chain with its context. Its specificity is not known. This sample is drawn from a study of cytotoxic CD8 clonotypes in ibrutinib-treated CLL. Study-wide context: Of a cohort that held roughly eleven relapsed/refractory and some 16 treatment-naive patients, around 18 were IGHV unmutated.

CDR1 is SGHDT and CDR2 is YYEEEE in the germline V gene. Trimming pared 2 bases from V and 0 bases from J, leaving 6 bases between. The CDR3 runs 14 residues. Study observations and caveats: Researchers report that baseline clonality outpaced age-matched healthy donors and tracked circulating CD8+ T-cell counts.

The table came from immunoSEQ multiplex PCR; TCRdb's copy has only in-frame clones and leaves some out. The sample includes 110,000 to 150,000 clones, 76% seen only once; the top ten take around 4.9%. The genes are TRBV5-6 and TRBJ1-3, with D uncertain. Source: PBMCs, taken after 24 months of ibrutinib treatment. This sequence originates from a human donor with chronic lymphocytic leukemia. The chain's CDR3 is CASSFPGSGNTIYF. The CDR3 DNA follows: TGTGCCAGCAGCTTCCCCGGCTCTGGAAACACCATATATTTT.